This paragraph covers one T cell receptor (beta chain) sequence. This entry belongs to a study of control samples from healthy donors and cancer patients. This table comes from immunoSEQ multiplex PCR, and its TCRdb copy is limited to in-frame clones, with some not included. The profile shows 80,000 or so clones, roughly nine tenths of them singletons. CDR3 length equals 13 residues. Deletions cut 5 bases from V and 1 base from J, with 8 bases between. CDR1 and CDR2 (germline): LGHDT, YNNKEL (reference sequence). The gene calls are TRBV3-1 (or the pseudogene TRBV3-2) and TRBJ1-1; possibly TRBD1 for D (6 bases). Sequencing was carried out using blood. The sequence was obtained from a man between 45 and 60 years old in good health. DNA for the CDR3: TGTGCCAGCAGCGGACAGAGGAACACTGAAGCTTTCTTT. This encodes CASSGQRNTEAFF.